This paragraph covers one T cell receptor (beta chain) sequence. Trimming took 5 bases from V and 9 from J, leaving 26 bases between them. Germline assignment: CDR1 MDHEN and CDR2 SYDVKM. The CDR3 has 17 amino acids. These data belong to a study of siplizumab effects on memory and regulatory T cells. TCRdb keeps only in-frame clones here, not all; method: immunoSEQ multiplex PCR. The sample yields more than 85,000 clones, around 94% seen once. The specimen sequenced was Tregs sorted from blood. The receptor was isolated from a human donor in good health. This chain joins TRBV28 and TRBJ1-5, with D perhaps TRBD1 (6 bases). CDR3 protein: CASSQPGDRVLLPPQHF. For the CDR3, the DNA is TGTGCCAGCAGTCAACCAGGGGATAGGGTCCTTTTGCCGCCCCAGCATTTT.